A selection of T cell receptor beta chains follows, all from one sample in a study of cytomegalovirus exposure and HLA in healthy donors. Clones were sequenced by immunoSEQ multiplex PCR, and TCRdb holds only the in-frame ones, with some missing. In the table there are 63,000 or so clones, approximately 72% of which are singletons. Sequencing used PBMCs. The origin of the receptors is a woman between 25 and 40 years old in good health and CMV-seropositive. CDR3s include the opening cysteine and the closing phenylalanine or tryptophan. Each record gives: CDR3 protein, CDR3 DNA, J gene, V gene, D gene, clone size. D genes are given only for firm matches. Size is omitted from some rows. Given values are once, few, many or a class for expanded clones.

CASRGTSLGSTGELFF	TGCGCCAGCAGGGGGACTAGCTTAGGAAGCACCGGGGAGCTGTTTTTT	TRBJ2-2	TRBV5-1	TRBD2	-
CSGFNGGFNEKLFF	TGCAGCGGTTTCAATGGGGGGTTTAATGAAAAACTGTTTTTT	TRBJ1-4	TRBV29-1	-	-
CASSEGPNQPQHF	TGTGCCAGCAGTGAGGGGCCCAATCAGCCCCAGCATTTT	TRBJ1-5	TRBV6-4	-	-
CASSLGGRNNSPLHF	TGCGCCAGCAGCTTGGGCGGGCGCAATAATTCACCCCTCCACTTT	TRBJ1-6	TRBV5-1	-	-
CASSWGGGTGELFF	TGTGCCAGCAGCTGGGGAGGGGGCACCGGGGAGCTGTTTTTT	TRBJ2-2	TRBV11-1	-	once
CASSLARLAGETQYF	TGCGCCAGCAGCTTGGCCAGACTAGCCGGGGAGACCCAGTACTTC	TRBJ2-5	TRBV5-1	TRBD2	-
CASSGTGGTEAFF	TGTGCCAGCAGCGGCACCGGGGGCACTGAAGCTTTCTTT	TRBJ1-1	TRBV25-1	-	-
CASSFGPGTGELFF	TGTGCCAGCAGCTTTGGGCCAGGAACCGGGGAGCTGTTTTTT	TRBJ2-2	TRBV7-3	-	-
CASSLSGGLPYEQYF	TGTGCCAGCAGCCTCAGTGGGGGCCTACCCTACGAGCAGTACTTC	TRBJ2-7	TRBV7-2	-	once
CASSLQGLAANYNEQFF	TGTGCCAGCAGCTTACAGGGACTAGCGGCCAACTACAATGAGCAGTTCTTC	TRBJ2-1	TRBV7-3	TRBD2	-
CASDRDRAYHNEQFF	TGTGCCAGCGACCGGGACAGGGCTTACCACAATGAGCAGTTCTTC	TRBJ2-1	TRBV6-1	TRBD1	-
CASTGDYLGAQYF	TGTGCCAGTACCGGGGACTACCTGGGGGCGCAGTATTTT	TRBJ2-3	TRBV19	TRBD2	-
CASSLNQEVSPLHF	TGTGCCAGCAGTTTAAACCAGGAAGTCTCACCCCTCCACTTT	TRBJ1-6	TRBV28	-	few
CASSFQGGLLDGYTF	TGCGCCAGCAGCTTCCAGGGAGGCCTTCTGGATGGCTACACCTTC	TRBJ1-2	TRBV5-1	-	-
CASSFGPTGSYEQYF	TGTGCCAGCAGTTTCGGGCCAACGGGGTCCTACGAGCAGTACTTC	TRBJ2-7	TRBV11-2	-	-
CASSLTSGRDEQFF	TGTGCCAGCAGCTTGACTAGCGGGAGGGATGAGCAGTTCTTC	TRBJ2-1	TRBV5-4	TRBD2	-
CASSLSGGGTEAFF	TGTGCCAGCAGTTTATCAGGGGGAGGTACTGAAGCTTTCTTT	TRBJ1-1	TRBV28	TRBD1	few
CASRSTGLNEQYF	TGTGCCAGCAGGTCGACAGGGCTGAACGAGCAGTACTTC	TRBJ2-7	TRBV27	TRBD1	-
CAWSRASGGYNEQFF	TGTGCCTGGAGTAGGGCCAGCGGGGGCTACAATGAGCAGTTCTTC	TRBJ2-1	TRBV30	TRBD2	-
CASGLAGVTGELFF	TGCGCATCCGGACTAGCGGGAGTCACCGGGGAGCTGTTTTTT	TRBJ2-2	TRBV4-3	TRBD2	few
CASSYGEADYEQYF	TGTGCCAGCAGTTACGGGGAGGCGGACTACGAGCAGTACTTC	TRBJ2-7	TRBV6-5	-	-
CASSVQGAQNTEAFF	TGTGCCAGCAGCGTGCAGGGGGCCCAAAACACTGAAGCTTTCTTT	TRBJ1-1	TRBV7-2	TRBD1	-
CASSLYPSGRATAYEQYF	TGTGCCAGCAGTTTATACCCTAGCGGGAGGGCCACGGCCTACGAGCAGTACTTC	TRBJ2-7	TRBV28	TRBD2	-
CASSYQRGELFF	TGTGCCAGCAGTTATCAGCGAGGGGAGCTGTTTTTT	TRBJ2-2	TRBV6-5	-	-
CASSLGLAGTDTQYF	TGTGCCAGCAGTCTTGGACTAGCGGGAACAGATACGCAGTATTTT	TRBJ2-3	TRBV5-4	TRBD2	-
CATQDSAGPYEQYF	TGTGCCACCCAAGACAGCGCTGGTCCCTACGAGCAGTACTTC	TRBJ2-7	TRBV10-3	-	-
CASSAGEDTQYF	TGTGCCAGCAGTGCGGGGGAAGATACGCAGTATTTT	TRBJ2-3	TRBV6-4	-	-
CSVGGGLADYEQYF	TGCAGCGTTGGGGGGGGACTAGCGGACTACGAGCAGTACTTC	TRBJ2-7	TRBV29-1	TRBD2	once
CASSLVDSGSSYNEQFF	TGCGCCAGCAGCTTGGTGGATAGCGGGAGCTCCTACAATGAGCAGTTCTTC	TRBJ2-1	TRBV5-1	TRBD2	-
CASSELPDRADTQYF	TGTGCCAGCAGTGAGTTACCGGACAGGGCAGATACGCAGTATTTT	TRBJ2-3	TRBV6-1	TRBD1	-
CASSYTQAGETQYF	TGTGCCAGCAGTTACACCCAGGCAGGGGAGACCCAGTACTTC	TRBJ2-5	TRBV6-5	-	-
CASSLLVTGDQPQHF	TGTGCCAGCAGTTTACTGGTCACAGGAGATCAGCCCCAGCATTTT	TRBJ1-5	TRBV28	-	-
CASSLGPGAYEQYF	TGTGCCAGCAGCTTAGGTCCGGGAGCCTACGAGCAGTACTTC	TRBJ2-7	TRBV7-2	-	-
CASSHDSAANSPLHF	TGTGCCAGCAGTCACGACAGCGCGGCTAATTCACCCCTCCACTTT	TRBJ1-6	TRBV27	-	-
CASSTQGVYGYTF	TGTGCCAGCAGCACACAGGGGGTCTATGGCTACACCTTC	TRBJ1-2	TRBV6-6	TRBD1	-
CASSLFIPWAISSYEQYF	TGTGCCAGCAGTTTATTCATTCCTTGGGCCATCTCCTCCTACGAGCAGTACTTC	TRBJ2-7	TRBV28	-	-
CASSQTTGTGGETQYF	TGCGCCAGCAGTCAAACCACCGGGACAGGGGGGGAGACCCAGTACTTC	TRBJ2-5	TRBV5-1	TRBD1	-
CASSLVGLASGELFF	TGTGCCAGCAGTTTGGTGGGACTAGCATCCGGGGAGCTGTTTTTT	TRBJ2-2	TRBV27	TRBD2	-
CASSQGTGLGSSYEQYF	TGTGCCAGCAGCCAGGGTACGGGACTCGGAAGCTCCTACGAGCAGTACTTC	TRBJ2-7	TRBV4-2	-	-
CASSLGLAAYNEQFF	TGTGCCAGCAGTTTAGGTCTAGCGGCTTACAATGAGCAGTTCTTC	TRBJ2-1	TRBV28	TRBD2	few
CASSEIGVTLGKYEQYF	TGTGCCAGCAGTGAAATAGGGGTTACTTTGGGGAAATACGAGCAGTACTTC	TRBJ2-7	TRBV6-1	-	-
CASSSARATGELFF	TGTGCCAGCAGCTCCGCTAGAGCCACCGGGGAGCTGTTTTTT	TRBJ2-2	TRBV7-2	-	-
CSATHNYGYTF	TGCAGTGCGACACACAACTATGGCTACACCTTC	TRBJ1-2	TRBV20-1	-	-
CASRRGGDTGELFF	TGTGCCAGCAGACGGGGGGGGGACACCGGGGAGCTGTTTTTT	TRBJ2-2	TRBV28	TRBD2	-
CASTQEADRSYEQYF	TGTGCCAGCACCCAGGAAGCGGACCGCTCCTACGAGCAGTACTTC	TRBJ2-7	TRBV5-8	-	-
CASSPTGREQYF	TGTGCCAGCTCACCGACAGGGCGCGAGCAGTACTTC	TRBJ2-7	TRBV18	TRBD1	-
CASSSSGAGVGYNEQFF	TGTGCCAGCAGCTCGAGTGGGGCGGGGGTTGGGTACAATGAGCAGTTCTTC	TRBJ2-1	TRBV7-2	TRBD2	once
CASSVSGVNTEAFF	TGTGCCAGCAGCGTCTCAGGGGTGAACACTGAAGCTTTCTTT	TRBJ1-1	TRBV9	-	-
CASRPDKTKRANVLTF	TGTGCCAGCAGACCGGACAAGACAAAAAGGGCCAACGTCCTGACTTTC	TRBJ2-6	TRBV27	-	-
CASSPSGVSSYEQYF	TGTGCCAGCAGTCCTAGTGGCGTGAGCTCCTACGAGCAGTACTTC	TRBJ2-7	TRBV27	-	-
CASSEPARHYGYTF	TGTGCCAGCAGTGAACCAGCCCGACATTATGGCTACACCTTC	TRBJ1-2	TRBV6-1	-	-
CSLGTGRTDTQYF	TGTTCCCTCGGGACAGGGAGGACAGATACGCAGTATTTT	TRBJ2-3	TRBV28	TRBD1	few
CASRRASGTYEQYF	TGTGCCAGCAGGCGAGCTAGCGGGACCTACGAGCAGTACTTC	TRBJ2-7	TRBV6-5	TRBD2	-
CASSHTTGMGNTEAFF	TGTGCCAGCAGTCATACCACAGGTATGGGAAACACTGAAGCTTTCTTT	TRBJ1-1	TRBV6-6	-	once
CASSPPRSTSGERSTDTQYF	TGTGCCAGCAGCCCTCCCCGGTCGACTAGCGGGGAAAGAAGCACAGATACGCAGTATTTT	TRBJ2-3	TRBV21-1	-	-
CASSLGGKYGYTF	TGTGCCAGCAGTTTGGGGGGAAAATATGGCTACACCTTC	TRBJ1-2	TRBV28	-	-
CASSTRQGYNEQFF	TGTGCCAGCAGCACCCGACAGGGCTACAATGAGCAGTTCTTC	TRBJ2-1	TRBV5-4	TRBD1	-
CASSVQQAYEQYF	TGTGCCAGCAGTGTCCAGCAGGCCTACGAGCAGTACTTC	TRBJ2-7	TRBV6-1	-	-
CASSLKVGPGLNTEAFF	TGTGCCAGCAGCTTAAAAGTGGGGCCAGGGCTGAACACTGAAGCTTTCTTT	TRBJ1-1	TRBV13	-	-
CASSLETGRVDSPLHF	TGTGCCAGCAGCTTGGAGACAGGGAGAGTTGATTCACCCCTCCACTTT	TRBJ1-6	TRBV5-6	TRBD1	-